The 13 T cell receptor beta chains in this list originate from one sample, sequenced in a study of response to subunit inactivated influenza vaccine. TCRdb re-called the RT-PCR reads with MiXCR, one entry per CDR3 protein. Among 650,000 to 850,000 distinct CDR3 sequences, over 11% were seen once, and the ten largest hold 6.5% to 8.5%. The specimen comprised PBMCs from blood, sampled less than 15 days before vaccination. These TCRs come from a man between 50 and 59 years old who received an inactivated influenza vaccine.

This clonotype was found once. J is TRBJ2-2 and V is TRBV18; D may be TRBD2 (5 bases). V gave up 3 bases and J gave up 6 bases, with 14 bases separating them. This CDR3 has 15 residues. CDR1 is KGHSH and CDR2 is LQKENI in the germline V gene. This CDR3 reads CASSPSRGYPGELFF. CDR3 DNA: TGTGCCAGCTCACCGAGCCGCGGGTACCCCGGGGAGCTGTTTTTT.

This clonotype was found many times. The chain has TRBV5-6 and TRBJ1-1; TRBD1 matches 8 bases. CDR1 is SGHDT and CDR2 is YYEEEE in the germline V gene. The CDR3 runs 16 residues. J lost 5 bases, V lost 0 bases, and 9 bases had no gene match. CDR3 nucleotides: TGTGCCAGCAGCTTGGCCGGCAGGGGGCAAGGGACTGAAGCTTTCTTT. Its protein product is CASSLAGRGQGTEAFF.

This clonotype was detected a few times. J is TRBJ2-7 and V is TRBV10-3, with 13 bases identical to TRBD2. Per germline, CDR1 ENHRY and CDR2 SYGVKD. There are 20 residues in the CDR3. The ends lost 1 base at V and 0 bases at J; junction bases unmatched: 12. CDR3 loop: CAISEFPRTSGGRSSYEQYF. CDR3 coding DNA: TGTGCCATCAGTGAGTTCCCTCGGACTAGCGGGGGCCGTAGCTCCTACGAGCAGTACTTC.

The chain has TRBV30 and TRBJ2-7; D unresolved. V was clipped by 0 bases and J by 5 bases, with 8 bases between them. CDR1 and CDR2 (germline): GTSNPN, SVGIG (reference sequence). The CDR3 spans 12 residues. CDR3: CAWSVSANEQYF. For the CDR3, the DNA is TGTGCCTGGAGTGTCTCAGCCAACGAGCAGTACTTC.

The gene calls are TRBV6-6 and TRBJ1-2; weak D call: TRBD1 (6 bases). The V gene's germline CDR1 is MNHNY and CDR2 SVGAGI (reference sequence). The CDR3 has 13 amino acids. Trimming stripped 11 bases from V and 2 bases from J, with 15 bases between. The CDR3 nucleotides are TGTGCCGCAGGCGAACAGGGAAACTATGGCTACACCTTC. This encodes CAAGEQGNYGYTF.

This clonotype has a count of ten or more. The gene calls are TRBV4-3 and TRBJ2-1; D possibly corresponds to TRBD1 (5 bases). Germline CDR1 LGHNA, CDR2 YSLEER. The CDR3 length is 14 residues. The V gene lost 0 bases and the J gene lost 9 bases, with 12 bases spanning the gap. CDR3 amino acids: CASSQDPRGVEQFF. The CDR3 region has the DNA TGCGCCAGCAGCCAAGATCCAAGGGGCGTTGAGCAGTTCTTC.

The CDR3 protein is CASSTLAGGSETQYF. The CDR3 DNA reads as TGTGCCAGCAGCACTCTAGCGGGAGGCAGTGAGACCCAGTACTTC. The V call is TRBV6-1, the J call TRBJ2-5; 11 bases agree with TRBD2. V shed 6 bases and J 5 bases; nucleotides not matched to a gene: 8. This CDR3 has 15 amino acids. Germline-derived CDR1 and CDR2 are MNHNS and SASEGT.

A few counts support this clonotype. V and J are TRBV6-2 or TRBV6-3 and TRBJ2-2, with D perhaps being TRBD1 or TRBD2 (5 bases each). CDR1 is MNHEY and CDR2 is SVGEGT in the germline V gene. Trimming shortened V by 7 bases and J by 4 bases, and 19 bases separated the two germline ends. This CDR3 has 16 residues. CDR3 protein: CASTFTLGVGTGELFF. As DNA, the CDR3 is TGTGCCAGCACCTTTACATTGGGGGTCGGCACCGGGGAGCTGTTTTTT.

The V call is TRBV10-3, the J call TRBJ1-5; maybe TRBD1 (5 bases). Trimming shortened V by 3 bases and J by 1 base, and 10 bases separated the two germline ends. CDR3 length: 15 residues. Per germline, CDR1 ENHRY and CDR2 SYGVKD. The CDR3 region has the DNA TGTGCCATCAGTGAATACGAGGGGAGCAATCAGCCCCAGCATTTT. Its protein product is CAISEYEGSNQPQHF.

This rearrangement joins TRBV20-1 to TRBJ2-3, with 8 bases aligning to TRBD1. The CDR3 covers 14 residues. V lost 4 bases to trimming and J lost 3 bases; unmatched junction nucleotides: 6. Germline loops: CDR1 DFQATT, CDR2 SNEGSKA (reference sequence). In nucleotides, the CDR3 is TGCAGTGCTATGCAGGGGGCTCGGACAGATACGCAGTATTTT. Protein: CSAMQGARTDTQYF.

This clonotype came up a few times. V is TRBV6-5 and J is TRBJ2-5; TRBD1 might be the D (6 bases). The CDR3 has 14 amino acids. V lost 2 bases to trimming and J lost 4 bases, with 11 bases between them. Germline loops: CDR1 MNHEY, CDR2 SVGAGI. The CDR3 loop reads CASSYNRDIETQYF. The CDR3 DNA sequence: TGTGCCAGCAGTTACAATCGGGACATAGAGACCCAGTACTTC.

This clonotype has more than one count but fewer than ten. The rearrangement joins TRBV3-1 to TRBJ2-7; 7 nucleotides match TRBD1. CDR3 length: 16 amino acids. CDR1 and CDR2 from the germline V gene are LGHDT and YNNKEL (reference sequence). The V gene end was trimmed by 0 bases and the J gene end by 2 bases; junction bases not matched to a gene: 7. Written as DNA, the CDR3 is TGTGCCAGCAGCCAAGACGAGGGGGCGACCCCCTACGAGCAGTACTTC. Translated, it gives CASSQDEGATPYEQYF.

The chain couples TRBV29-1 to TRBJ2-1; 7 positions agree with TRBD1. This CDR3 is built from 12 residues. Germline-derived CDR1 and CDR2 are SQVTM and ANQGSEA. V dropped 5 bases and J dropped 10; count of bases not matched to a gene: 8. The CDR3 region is CSVLLTGDEQFF. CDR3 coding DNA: TGCAGCGTTTTACTAACAGGGGACGAGCAGTTCTTC.